The 13 T cell receptor beta chains below all came from one sample that was sequenced in a study of T-cell reconstitution after alpha-beta-depleted transplantation in children. Preparation of the TCRbeta library was carried out with unique molecular identifiers. TCRdb re-analysed the PCR reads in MiXCR, keeping a single row per CDR3 protein. The sample records fewer than 700,000 distinct CDR3 sequences, more than 20% being singletons. The material sequenced was PBMCs, mostly from graft donor cells, taken 360 days after TCRalphabeta/CD19-depleted stem cell transplant. The source of these receptors is a boy in the first two years of life who had a stem cell transplant for acute myeloid leukemia, so the T cells may come from the graft donor.

The sample holds a few counts of this clonotype. This chain links TRBV27 with TRBJ2-5; TRBD1 is a possible D gene (6 bases). The CDR3 totals 15 residues. V lost 5 bases to trimming and J lost 5 bases, with 18 bases between them. Looked up from germline, CDR1 is MNHEY and CDR2 is SMNVEV (reference sequence). CDR3: CASSGYRERQETQYF. DNA for the CDR3: TGTGCCAGCAGTGGCTACAGGGAAAGGCAGGAGACCCAGTACTTC.

V and J are TRBV6-1 and TRBJ1-5, with D possibly matching TRBD1 (5 bases). Germline V gives CDR1 MNHNS, CDR2 SASEGT. The V end was cut by 4 bases, the J end by 4 bases, with 26 bases between. The CDR3 has 19 residues. DNA for the CDR3: TGTGCCAGCAGTGTCGCGTTGAGGGGCAGCCTGGAGGTAAATCAGCCCCAGCATTTT. It codes for CASSVALRGSLEVNQPQHF.

This clonotype was recorded many times. The chain carries TRBV7-3 and TRBJ2-1; TRBD2 might be the D (5 bases). Germline loops: CDR1 SGHTA, CDR2 FQGTGA. The CDR3 covers 13 residues. V was shortened by 5 bases and J by 7 bases, with 12 bases between the two germline ends. Here the CDR3 reads CASSSGLYNEQFF. The CDR3 region has the DNA TGTGCCAGCAGCAGCGGACTGTATAATGAGCAGTTCTTC.

This clonotype came up once. The genes are TRBV4-3 and TRBJ2-3; D perhaps matches TRBD2 (6 bases). V gave up 3 bases and J gave up 8 bases, with 18 bases separating them. The CDR3 is made up of 15 amino acids. The V gene's germline CDR1 is LGHNA and CDR2 YSLEER. CDR3 loop: CASSQFMTEEGTQYF. CDR3 DNA: TGCGCCAGCAGCCAGTTTATGACAGAGGAGGGTACGCAGTATTTT.

This rearrangement joins TRBV20-1 to TRBJ2-5, with 7 bases matching TRBD1. The V and J ends lost 5 bases and 5 bases, in that order; junction bases with no gene match: 5. The CDR3 runs 12 residues. Germline loops: CDR1 DFQATT, CDR2 SNEGSKA (reference sequence). The CDR3 loop is CSAVDRDETQYF. CDR3 bases: TGCAGTGCTGTTGACAGGGACGAGACCCAGTACTTC.

This clonotype was detected only a few times. J is TRBJ1-2 and V is TRBV20-1, with 9 bases fitting TRBD1. This CDR3 has 12 residues. The trim removed 6 bases at V and 8 bases at J, leaving 7 bases unmatched. From germline, CDR1 is DFQATT and CDR2 SNEGSKA (reference sequence). The CDR3 region is CSALPTGGGYTF. In DNA form, the CDR3 reads TGCAGTGCCCTACCGACAGGGGGAGGCTACACCTTC.

This clonotype has just a few counts. The genes are TRBV12-3 or TRBV12-4 and TRBJ2-2, with TRBD2 identical over 9 bases. There are 15 residues in the CDR3. V lost 6 bases to trimming and J lost 4 bases; unmatched junction nucleotides: 6. The CDR3 DNA follows: TGTGCCAGCAGCCCCCGTAGCGGGAGCACCGGGGAGCTGTTTTTT. Amino acid sequence: CASSPRSGSTGELFF.

This clonotype was seen repeatedly, ten times or more. The rearrangement joins TRBV6-2 or TRBV6-3 to TRBJ1-5, with D possibly being TRBD1 (5 bases). CDR1 is MNHEY and CDR2 is SVGEGT in the germline V gene. V lost 8 bases and J lost 5, with 16 bases in between. The CDR3 consists of 14 residues. This CDR3 is CASWDPGPDQPQHF. As DNA, the CDR3 is TGTGCCAGCTGGGACCCCGGGCCAGATCAGCCCCAGCATTTT.

This chain joins TRBV7-3 and TRBJ2-3; TRBD1 agrees at 8 bases. The CDR3 spans 16 residues. CDR1 SGHTA and CDR2 FQGTGA come from the germline V gene. V lost 4 bases and J lost 2; bases outside the gene matches: 8. The CDR3 sequence: CASSSGQGTTTDTQYF. CDR3 DNA: TGTGCCAGCAGCTCCGGACAGGGCACTACCACAGATACGCAGTATTTT.

This chain connects TRBV3-1 to TRBJ2-1; no clear D gene. There are 11 residues in the CDR3. Germline V gives CDR1 LGHDT, CDR2 YNNKEL (reference sequence). V lost 2 bases, J lost 7 bases, and 3 bases lay in between. The CDR3 DNA reads as TGTGCCAGCAGCCAACCTAATGAGCAGTTCTTC. Protein: CASSQPNEQFF.

The rearrangement joins TRBV4-1 to TRBJ2-5, with 9 bases aligning to TRBD2. The length of the CDR3 is 15 residues. Trimming cost V 3 bases and J 2 bases; bases outside gene matches: 4. Germline V CDR1 and CDR2: MGHRA, YSYEKL. The CDR3: CASSHRLAEQETQYF. For the CDR3, the DNA is TGCGCCAGCAGCCACCGACTAGCGGAGCAAGAGACCCAGTACTTC.

This clonotype was picked up a small number of times. This chain's CDR3 is CASSKDLGTYGYTF. CDR3 bases: TGTGCCAGCAGCAAAGATCTGGGAACCTATGGCTACACCTTC. The chain carries TRBV12-3 or TRBV12-4 and TRBJ1-2; D unresolved. V was trimmed by 6 bases and J by 4 bases, leaving 15 bases between them. CDR3 size: 14 residues.

In this sample, this clonotype turned up many times. The chain links TRBV15 to TRBJ2-5; D gene ambiguous. Deletions cut 0 bases from V and 2 bases from J, with 19 bases between. This CDR3 is 18 amino acids long. Germline loops: CDR1 LNHNV, CDR2 YYDKDF (reference sequence). CDR3 loop: CATSRDIWGPTEQETQYF. The DNA for the CDR3 is TGTGCCACCAGCAGAGATATTTGGGGTCCCACGGAGCAAGAGACCCAGTACTTC.